This TCR beta chain is from a study of read filtering for tumor transcriptome and immune sequencing. This clonotype has a count of ten or more. Its antigen is not identified. Bone marrow was sampled from every patient at the time of active disease. This library used roughly 400 ng RNA and molecular barcoded adaptors spanning alpha/delta and beta/gamma chains. TCRdb recomputed calls from the reads with MiXCR, one row per CDR3 protein. The profile shows roughly 27,000 distinct CDR3 sequences, about 15% of them singletons. Trimming stripped 6 bases from V and 4 bases from J, with 19 bases between. The CDR3 has 15 residues. Germline CDR1 and CDR2: SQVTM and ANQGSEA. Overall study results and limits: Approximately 80% of IR-seq clonotypes had one read, totaling about 3.5% of reads; RNA-seq: roughly 76% and 46%.

This chain links TRBV29-1 with TRBJ1-3, with D maybe TRBD1 (5 bases). The source material was a population of CD138-negative cells sorted from bone marrow. This TCR came from a donor aged 40 or older with multiple myeloma. The CDR3 reads CSVRDSGRSGNTIYF. CDR3 DNA sequence: TGCAGCGTCCGCGATTCAGGGCGTTCGGGAAACACCATATATTTT.